This TCR beta chain is drawn from a study of cytomegalovirus exposure and HLA in healthy donors. Primers for the PCR totalled 60 Vbeta and 13 Jbeta. Sequencing used immunoSEQ multiplex PCR; TCRdb keeps in-frame clones, though not all of them. Of just over 60,000 clones listed, roughly 86% are singletons. CDR3 length equals 14 residues. Germline-derived CDR1 and CDR2 are SGHNT and YYREEE (reference sequence). The J segment lost 6 bases and the V segment lost 4 bases, leaving 7 bases of the junction unmatched. The chain carries TRBV5-4 and TRBJ1-1; 9 bases align to TRBD1. Input material: PBMCs. The receptor comes from a man younger than 35 in good health and CMV-seronegative. CDR3 amino acids: CASSAGTGSAEAFF. The CDR3 region has the DNA TGTGCCAGCAGCGCCGGGACAGGGAGCGCTGAAGCTTTCTTT.